This T cell receptor beta chain was sequenced during a study of T cells expressing NK-cell markers. On the study more broadly: Sorted T-cell subsets CD3+CD56+NKG2C+, CD3+CD56+NKG2C- and CD3+CD56-NKG2C+ were TCR beta-sequenced. Most of the eight sequenced donors were HCMV-seropositive; one was seronegative.

On this clonotype: Antigen unknown.

TCRdb reprocessed the 5' RACE reads and stores each CDR3 protein as one record, lacking DNA. The sample table includes about 260,000 distinct CDR3 sequences. Notes on the study in general: Where a handful of donors were concerned, these clonotypes also led the CD3+CD56-NKG2C+ fraction.

The CDR3 totals 14 residues. Germline assignment: CDR1 MNHEY and CDR2 SVGEGT. The sequenced material came from blood T cells: a sorted CD56 or NKG2C T cell subset, CD4+ or CD8+ T cells, or bulk PBMC T cells (not recorded which). J is TRBJ2-2 and V is TRBV6-2 or TRBV6-3; no DNA is available, so the TRBD1 call from TCRdb remains unchecked. This clonotype was sampled from a woman between 18 and 70 years old in good health. The CDR3: CASSRGVRTGELFF.